This T cell receptor (beta chain) originates from a study of monozygotic twins with inflammatory bowel disease. General study results and limits: Especially with disease activity, IBD patients shared fewer clonotypes with others than healthy twins did.

After skipping T cell sorting, the authors isolated total RNA from whole blood. A remark on this clonotype: Its antigen is unknown.

Researchers used around 3,400 ng of total RNA for each TCR library. Two nested PCRs, of 16 and 9 cycles, processed TCRalpha and TCRbeta cDNA. For each CDR3 protein, TCRdb gives one entry from its re-call of the 5' RACE reads, without DNA. This table lists approximately 380,000 distinct CDR3 sequences. The sequence was obtained from a human donor with ulcerative colitis or Crohn's disease, or a healthy co-twin of an affected twin (not recorded which). The sequenced sample consisted of blood.

The chain's CDR3 is CASSLAEGTGELFF. The chain uses TRBV5-1 and TRBJ2-2. The germline gives CDR1 SGHRS, CDR2 YFSETQ. The CDR3 contains 14 residues.